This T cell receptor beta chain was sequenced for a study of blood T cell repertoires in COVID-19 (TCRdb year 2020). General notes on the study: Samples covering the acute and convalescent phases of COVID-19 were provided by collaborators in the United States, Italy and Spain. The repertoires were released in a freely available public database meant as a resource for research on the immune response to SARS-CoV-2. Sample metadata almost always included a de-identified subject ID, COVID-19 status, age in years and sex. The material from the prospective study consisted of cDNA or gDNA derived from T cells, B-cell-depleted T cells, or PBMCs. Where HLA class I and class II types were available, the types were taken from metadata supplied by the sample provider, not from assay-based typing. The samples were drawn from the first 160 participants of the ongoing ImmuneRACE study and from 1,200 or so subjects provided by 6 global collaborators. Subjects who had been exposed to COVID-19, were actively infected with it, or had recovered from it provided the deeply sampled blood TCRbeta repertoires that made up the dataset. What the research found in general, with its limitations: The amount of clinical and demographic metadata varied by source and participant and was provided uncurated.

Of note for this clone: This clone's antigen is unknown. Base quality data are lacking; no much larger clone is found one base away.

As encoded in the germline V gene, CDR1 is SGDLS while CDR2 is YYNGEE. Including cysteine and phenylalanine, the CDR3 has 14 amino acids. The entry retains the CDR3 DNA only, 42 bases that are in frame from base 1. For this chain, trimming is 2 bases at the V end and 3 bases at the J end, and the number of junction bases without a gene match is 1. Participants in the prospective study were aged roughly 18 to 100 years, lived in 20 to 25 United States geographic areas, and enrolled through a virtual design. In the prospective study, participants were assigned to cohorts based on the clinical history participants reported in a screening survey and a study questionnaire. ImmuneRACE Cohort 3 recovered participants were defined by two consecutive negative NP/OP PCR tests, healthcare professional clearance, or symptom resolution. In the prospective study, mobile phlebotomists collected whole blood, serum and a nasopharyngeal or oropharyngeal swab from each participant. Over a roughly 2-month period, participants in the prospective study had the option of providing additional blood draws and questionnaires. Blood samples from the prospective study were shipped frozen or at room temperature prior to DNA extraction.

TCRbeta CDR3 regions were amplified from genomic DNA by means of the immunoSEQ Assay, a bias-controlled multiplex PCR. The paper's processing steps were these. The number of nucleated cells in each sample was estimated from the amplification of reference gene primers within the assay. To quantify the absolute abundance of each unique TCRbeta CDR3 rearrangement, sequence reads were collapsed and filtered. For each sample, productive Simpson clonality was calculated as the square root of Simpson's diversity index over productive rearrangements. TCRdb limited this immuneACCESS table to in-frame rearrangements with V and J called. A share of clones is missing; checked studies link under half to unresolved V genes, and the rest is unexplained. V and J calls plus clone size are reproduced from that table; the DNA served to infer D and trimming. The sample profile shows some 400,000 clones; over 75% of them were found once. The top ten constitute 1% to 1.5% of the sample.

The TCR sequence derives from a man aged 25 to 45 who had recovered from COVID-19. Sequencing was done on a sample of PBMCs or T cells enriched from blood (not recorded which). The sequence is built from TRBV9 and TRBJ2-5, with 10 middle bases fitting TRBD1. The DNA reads TGTGCCAGCAGCGTTGGACAGGGGGAAGAGACCCAGTACTTC. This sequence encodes CASSVGQGEETQYF.